The rows below give T cell receptor beta chains drawn from one sample of a study of OX40 agonist ivuxolimab in advanced cancers. Assay used: immunoSEQ multiplex PCR; TCRdb lists only in-frame clones, some missing. The top ten hold approximately 2.3% of the sample, which has tens of thousands of clones, more than 80% seen once. The specimen was CD4+ or CD8+ T cells sorted from blood, collected in a trial of the OX40 agonist ivuxolimab. Source of these receptors: an adult with an advanced solid tumor such as melanoma, head and neck, liver or kidney cancer. Each CDR3 is given with its conserved first and last residue. The D gene is left open where the match is weak. Where a row states a size, it is once, few, many or the class of an expanded clone; other rows omit it.

d_call	j_call	clone_size	v_call	cdr3_aa	cdr3_nt
NA	TRBJ2-1	once	TRBV28	CASSLVWDAAYNEQFF	TGTGCCAGCAGTTTGGTTTGGGACGCCGCCTACAATGAGCAGTTCTTC
TRBD1	TRBJ2-3	NA	TRBV28	CASSFRGRGDTQYF	TGTGCCAGCAGTTTCAGGGGGCGGGGAGATACGCAGTATTTT
NA	TRBJ2-5	NA	TRBV11-2	CASRPGISYPQYF	TGTGCCAGCAGACCCGGGATCTCCTACCCCCAGTACTTC
NA	TRBJ1-1	NA	TRBV29-1	CSVKTENTEAFF	TGCAGCGTGAAGACAGAGAACACTGAAGCTTTCTTT
TRBD1	TRBJ1-6	NA	TRBV28	CASRTGQGTSPLHF	TGTGCCAGCCGTACCGGACAGGGAACTTCACCCCTCCACTTT
TRBD2	TRBJ2-1	NA	TRBV28	CASSQTSGGYNEQFF	TGTGCCAGCAGCCAGACTAGCGGGGGGTACAATGAGCAGTTCTTC
TRBD1	TRBJ1-6	NA	TRBV7-2	CASSLPTGDNSPLHF	TGTGCCAGCAGCTTACCGACAGGGGATAATTCACCCCTCCACTTT
NA	TRBJ1-2	NA	TRBV28	CASSSPPSGYTF	TGTGCCAGCAGTTCTCCCCCCAGTGGCTACACCTTC
TRBD1	TRBJ1-6	few	TRBV7-9	CASSKWTGGNSPLHF	TGTGCCAGCAGTAAGTGGACAGGGGGGAATTCACCCCTCCACTTT
NA	TRBJ2-7	NA	TRBV6-6	CASSALSSYEQYF	TGTGCCAGCAGTGCCCTAAGCTCCTACGAGCAGTACTTC
TRBD1	TRBJ2-5	NA	TRBV5-1	CASSLWTGGQETQYF	TGCGCCAGCAGCCTGTGGACAGGGGGCCAAGAGACCCAGTACTTC
TRBD1	TRBJ1-6	NA	TRBV7-2	CASSKTGTYNSPLHF	TGTGCCAGCAGCAAGACAGGGACCTATAATTCACCCCTCCACTTT
TRBD1	TRBJ2-7	NA	TRBV19	CASSIWDRGSYEQYF	TGTGCCAGTAGTATCTGGGACAGGGGTTCCTACGAGCAGTACTTC
TRBD1	TRBJ2-7	NA	TRBV11-2	CASSILRDRSYEQYF	TGTGCCAGCAGCATACTCCGGGACAGGTCCTACGAGCAGTACTTC
NA	TRBJ1-5	NA	TRBV7-2	CASSFSEYQPQHF	TGTGCCAGCAGCTTCTCCGAATATCAGCCCCAGCATTTT
NA	TRBJ1-4	NA	TRBV19	CASREGLANEKLFF	TGTGCCAGTAGGGAGGGTTTGGCTAATGAAAAACTGTTTTTT
TRBD1	TRBJ2-2	NA	TRBV4-3	CASSQDRGRLTGELFF	TGCGCCAGCAGCCAAGACAGGGGGCGGCTCACCGGGGAGCTGTTTTTT
NA	TRBJ2-7	NA	TRBV2	CASNGDGPAYEQYF	TGTGCCAGCAATGGGGACGGGCCCGCCTACGAGCAGTACTTC
NA	TRBJ1-6	NA	TRBV28	CASIGWGFNSPLHF	TGTGCCAGCATAGGGTGGGGTTTTAATTCACCCCTCCACTTT
TRBD1	TRBJ2-7	NA	TRBV11-2	CASSYQGESYEQYF	TGTGCCAGCAGCTATCAGGGGGAATCCTACGAGCAGTACTTC
TRBD1	TRBJ1-1	NA	TRBV2	CASSLRGLGARNTEAFF	TGTGCCAGCAGCCTAAGGGGGCTGGGGGCGAGGAACACTGAAGCTTTCTTT
TRBD1	TRBJ1-4	NA	TRBV7-9	CASSLATGGPEKLFF	TGTGCCAGCAGCTTAGCGACAGGGGGGCCGGAAAAACTGTTTTTT
NA	TRBJ2-7	NA	TRBV7-2	CASSSGGALSYEQYF	TGTGCCAGCAGCAGTGGGGGCGCCTTATCCTACGAGCAGTACTTC
TRBD1	TRBJ1-2	NA	TRBV5-4	CASSLDRADGYTF	TGTGCCAGCAGCCTGGACAGGGCCGATGGCTACACCTTC